Presented here are 13 T cell receptor beta chains from one specimen sequenced in a study of CD8+ T cells in alopecia areata. Treatment reported: oral pan-JAK inhibitor, 5-10 mg twice daily. It was cDNA, reverse transcribed from extracted RNA, that served as the sequencing template. Profiled with immunoSEQ multiplex PCR; TCRdb holds only in-frame clones, not every one. The sample records approximately 180,000 clones, less than 65% being singletons. Sequencing used CD4+ T cells sorted from blood, obtained at week 24, from a patient treated with tofacitinib. These receptors originate from a human donor with alopecia areata.

This clone has a count of ten or more. The rearrangement joins TRBV11-2 to TRBJ2-7; D ambiguous. V was cut by 0 bases and J by 1 base, with 10 bases left in between. CDR1 is SGHAT, CDR2 FQNNGV, per germline. The CDR3 is made up of 15 amino acids. The DNA for the CDR3 is TGTGCCAGCAGCTTAGATCGGTTCAGTTCCTACGAGCAGTACTTC. This translates into CASSLDRFSSYEQYF.

This clone has a handful of counts. CDR3 loop: CASSQERTGVFTEAFF. CDR3 in DNA: TGCGCCAGCAGCCAAGAGCGGACAGGGGTTTTCACTGAAGCTTTCTTT. V and J are TRBV4-1 and TRBJ1-1, with 9 nucleotides matching TRBD1. The CDR3 has 16 amino acids. V dropped 0 bases and J dropped 4; count of bases not matched to a gene: 6. Germline V lookup: CDR1 MGHRA, CDR2 YSYEKL.

The chain uses TRBV25-1 and TRBJ2-6; D not resolved. The CDR3 spans 14 residues. Germline V gene sequence: CDR1 MGHDK, CDR2 SYGVNS. The V end was cut by 4 bases, the J end by 4 bases, with 8 bases between. The CDR3 nucleotides read TGTGCCAGCAGTGGGGCGTCCGGGGCCAACGTCCTGACTTTC. Amino acid sequence: CASSGASGANVLTF.

The chain joins TRBV19 to TRBJ2-6; D gene unclear. Germline V lookup: CDR1 LNHDA, CDR2 SQIVND (reference sequence). V shed 10 bases and J shed 2 bases, with 15 bases lying between them. This CDR3 has 15 residues. In DNA, the CDR3 is TGTGCCACTTCACCCCGGAACCCTGGGGCCAACGTCCTGACTTTC. Its translation: CATSPRNPGANVLTF.

V and J are TRBV11-2 and TRBJ2-1; TRBD1 aligns across 7 bases. The germline V gene encodes CDR1 SGHAT and CDR2 FQNNGV. Germline trimming cut 5 bases from V and 3 bases from J; bases unmatched to any gene: 7. This CDR3 is built from 15 residues. The CDR3 region has the DNA TGTGCCAGCAGCCCCCGACAGGGCCTCTACAATGAGCAGTTCTTC. Amino acids: CASSPRQGLYNEQFF.

The CDR3 DNA reads TGTGCCAGCAGTGAGAGGGGAATTGGCAATTCACCCCTCCACTTT. Amino acids: CASSERGIGNSPLHF. This chain joins TRBV27 and TRBJ1-6; TRBD1 might be the D (5 bases). Germline values: CDR1 MNHEY, CDR2 SMNVEV (reference sequence). The germline V and J ends were trimmed by 5 bases and 7 bases, with 15 bases remaining between them. This CDR3 region has 15 residues.

This chain links TRBV9 with TRBJ1-5; 8 bases map to TRBD1. The germline V gene has CDR1 SGDLS and CDR2 YYNGEE. J was trimmed by 3 bases and V by 4 bases; bases with no gene match: 3. The CDR3 runs to 14 residues. The CDR3 coding sequence is TGTGCCAGCAGCTCGGGACAGGACAATCAGCCCCAGCATTTT. It encodes CASSSGQDNQPQHF.

V and J are TRBV5-6 and TRBJ1-5; no clear D gene. Germline CDR1 reads SGHDT; CDR2 reads YYEEEE. This CDR3 spans 15 amino acids. Trimming cost V 4 bases and J 2 bases, with 13 bases left between them. DNA of the CDR3: TGTGCCAGCAGCCTGAGGAGGGTCGGCAATCAGCCCCAGCATTTT. It yields the protein CASSLRRVGNQPQHF.

This clone was seen a handful of times. The chain recombines TRBV2 with TRBJ1-2; 10 bases agree with TRBD1. The V and J ends lost 6 bases and 3 bases, in that order; junction bases with no gene match: 16. The length of the CDR3 is 18 residues. Germline CDR1 and CDR2: SNHLY and FYNNEI. CDR3: CASSAATRRTGGDYGYTF. DNA of the CDR3: TGTGCCAGCAGCGCCGCTACCCGAAGGACAGGGGGGGACTATGGCTACACCTTC.

This clone has just a few counts. This chain links TRBV7-3 with TRBJ2-4; a weak D match, TRBD2 (7 bases). Germline-derived CDR1 and CDR2 are SGHTA and FQGTGA. V was shortened by 0 bases and J by 1 base, with 13 bases between the two germline ends. The CDR3 has 17 amino acids. Here the CDR3 DNA reads TGTGCCAGCAGCTTAACCGCAGGGGAGGGGGCCAAAAACATTCAGTACTTC. Protein: CASSLTAGEGAKNIQYF.

The CDR3 nucleotides read TGCGCCAGCAGCCAAGATAGTCCGTGGCGTAGAAGCAATCAGCCCCAGCATTTT. Its protein is CASSQDSPWRRSNQPQHF. V gene TRBV4-3 combines with J gene TRBJ1-5; no definite D call. Deletions cut 0 bases from V and 1 base from J, with 16 bases between. The CDR3 length is 18 residues. CDR1 and CDR2 (germline): LGHNA, YSLEER.

This chain links TRBV5-1 with TRBJ2-7, with 9 positions matching TRBD1. The germline V gene encodes CDR1 SGHRS and CDR2 YFSETQ. The ends lost 3 bases at V and 1 base at J; junction bases unmatched: 5. The CDR3 extends over 15 amino acids. CDR3 residues: CASSSGQGVSYEQYF. The DNA for the CDR3 is TGCGCCAGCAGCTCGGGACAGGGTGTTTCCTACGAGCAGTACTTC. The full variable domain, its missing parts supplied by reference TRBV5-1 and TRBJ2-7, is KAGVTQTPRYLIKTRGQQVTLSCSPISGHRSVSWYQQTPGQGLQFLFEYFSETQRNKGNFPGRFSGRQFSNSRSEMNVSTLELGDSALYLCASSSGQGVSYEQYFGPGTRLTVT.

The V and J genes are TRBV4-1 and TRBJ1-2, with D uncertain. CDR1 MGHRA and CDR2 YSYEKL come from the germline V gene. The CDR3 is made up of 14 amino acids. V lost 4 bases and J lost 4, with 13 bases in between. CDR3 in DNA: TGCGCCAGCAGCCTTGACCCACCCGCCTATGGCTACACCTTC. This codes for CASSLDPPAYGYTF.